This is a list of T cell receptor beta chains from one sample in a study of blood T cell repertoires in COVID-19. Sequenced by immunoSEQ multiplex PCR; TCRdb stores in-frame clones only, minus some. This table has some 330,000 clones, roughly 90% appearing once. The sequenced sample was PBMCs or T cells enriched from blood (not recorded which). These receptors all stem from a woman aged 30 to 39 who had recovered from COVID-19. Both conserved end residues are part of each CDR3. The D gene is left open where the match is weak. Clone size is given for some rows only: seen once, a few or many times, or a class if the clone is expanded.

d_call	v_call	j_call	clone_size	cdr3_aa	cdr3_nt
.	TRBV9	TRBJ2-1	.	CASSALASSYNEQFF	TGTGCCAGCAGCGCCCTTGCCAGCTCCTACAATGAGCAGTTCTTC
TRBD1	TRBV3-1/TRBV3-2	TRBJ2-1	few	CASSPWTGRNNEQFF	TGTGCCAGCAGCCCCTGGACAGGGCGAAACAATGAGCAGTTCTTC
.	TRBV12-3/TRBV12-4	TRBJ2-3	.	CASSTTINTQYF	TGTGCCAGCAGTACGACAATAAATACGCAGTATTTT
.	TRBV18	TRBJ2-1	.	CASSPSLAENEQFF	TGTGCCAGCTCACCATCCCTAGCCGAGAATGAGCAGTTCTTC
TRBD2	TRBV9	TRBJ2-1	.	CASSVGTLAGGDNEQFF	TGTGCCAGCAGCGTAGGGACACTAGCGGGAGGTGACAATGAGCAGTTCTTC
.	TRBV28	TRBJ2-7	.	CASRVRSSYEQYF	TGTGCCAGCAGGGTTAGAAGCTCCTACGAGCAGTACTTC
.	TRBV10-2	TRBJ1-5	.	CASRGGPEQPQHF	TGCGCCAGCAGAGGTGGGCCGGAACAGCCCCAGCATTTT
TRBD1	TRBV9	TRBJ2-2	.	CASSSGTVTGELFF	TGTGCCAGCAGCTCGGGGACAGTCACCGGGGAGCTGTTTTTT
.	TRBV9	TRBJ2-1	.	CASRPSGSTYNEQFF	TGTGCCAGCCGCCCAAGCGGAAGTACATACAATGAGCAGTTCTTC
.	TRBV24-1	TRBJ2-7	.	CATSVAGGESDEQYF	TGTGCCACCAGTGTGGCTGGAGGGGAGAGCGACGAGCAGTACTTC
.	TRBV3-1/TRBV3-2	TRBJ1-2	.	CASRGGYGYYGYTF	TGTGCCAGCCGGGGGGGATATGGTTACTATGGCTACACCTTC
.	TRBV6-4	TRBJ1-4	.	CASSVALEGRNEKLFF	TGTGCCAGCAGTGTTGCCCTGGAGGGCCGTAATGAAAAACTGTTTTTT
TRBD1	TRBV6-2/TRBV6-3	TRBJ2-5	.	CASSPHTTGGETQYF	TGTGCCAGCAGCCCACACACGACAGGGGGAGAGACCCAGTACTTC
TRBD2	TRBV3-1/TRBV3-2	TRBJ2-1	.	CASSQVIAGDLYEQFF	TGTGCCAGCAGCCAAGTCATTGCGGGAGATCTGTATGAGCAGTTCTTC
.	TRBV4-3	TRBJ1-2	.	CASSQDSGGFYGYTF	TGCGCCAGCAGCCAAGACTCGGGGGGGTTCTATGGCTACACCTTC
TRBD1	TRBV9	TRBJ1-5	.	CASSAGGQGWQPQHF	TGTGCCAGCAGCGCAGGGGGTCAAGGGTGGCAGCCCCAGCATTTT
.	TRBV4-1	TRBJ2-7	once	CASSQADTPYEQYF	TGCGCCAGCAGCCAAGCGGACACCCCCTACGAGCAGTACTTC
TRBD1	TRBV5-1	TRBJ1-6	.	CASSLDGQGAGVSPLHF	TGCGCCAGCAGCTTGGATGGACAGGGAGCCGGTGTTTCACCCCTCCACTTT
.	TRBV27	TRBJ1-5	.	CASSAGGRYNQPQHF	TGTGCCAGCAGCGCCGGAGGACGGTACAATCAGCCCCAGCATTTT
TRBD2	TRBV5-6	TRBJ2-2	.	CASTNGAGAGELFF	TGTGCCAGTACGAATGGGGCGGGAGCCGGGGAGCTGTTTTTT
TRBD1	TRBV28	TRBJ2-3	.	CASSTRSGTGSSLGLVRTDTQYF	TGTGCCAGCAGCACGAGATCCGGGACAGGGTCTTCATTAGGACTAGTCAGAACAGATACGCAGTATTTT
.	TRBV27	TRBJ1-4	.	CASRKSLTGTTGEKLFF	TGTGCCAGCAGGAAAAGCCTTACCGGGACAACCGGCGAAAAACTGTTTTTT
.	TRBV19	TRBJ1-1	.	CASSMTGGITEAFF	TGTGCCAGTAGTATGACAGGAGGAATCACTGAAGCTTTCTTT
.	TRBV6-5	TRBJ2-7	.	CASSYLQAPYEQYF	TGTGCCAGCAGTTACCTTCAGGCCCCCTACGAGCAGTACTTC
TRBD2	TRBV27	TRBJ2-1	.	CARTGLAGGLAYNEQFF	TGTGCCCGAACGGGACTAGCGGGAGGGCTCGCCTACAATGAGCAGTTCTTC
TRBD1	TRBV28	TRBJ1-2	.	CASTLGTGPYGYTF	TGTGCCAGCACATTGGGGACAGGGCCTTATGGCTACACCTTC
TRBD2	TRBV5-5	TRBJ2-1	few	CASSWRGTSSPNEQFF	TGTGCCAGCAGCTGGAGAGGGACTAGCAGTCCCAATGAGCAGTTCTTC
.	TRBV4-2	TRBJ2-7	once	CASSQDHLDSSYEQYF	TGTGCCAGCAGCCAAGATCACCTGGACAGTTCCTACGAGCAGTACTTC
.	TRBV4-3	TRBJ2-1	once	CASSQDRLGDVGEQFF	TGCGCCAGCAGCCAAGATAGACTAGGGGATGTGGGTGAGCAGTTCTTC
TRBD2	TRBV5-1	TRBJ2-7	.	CASHLAPARTSGDSYEQYF	TGCGCCAGCCACCTCGCCCCCGCCAGGACTAGCGGCGATTCCTACGAGCAGTACTTC
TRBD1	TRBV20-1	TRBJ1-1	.	CSAPDRVTFF	TGCAGTGCACCAGACAGGGTTACTTTCTTT
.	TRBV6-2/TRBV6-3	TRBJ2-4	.	CASSYHTFRTDSTFAKNIQYF	TGTGCCAGCAGTTACCATACCTTCAGAACGGACAGTACCTTTGCCAAAAACATTCAGTACTTC
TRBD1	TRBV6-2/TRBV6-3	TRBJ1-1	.	CASSSQGARAEAFF	TGTGCCAGCAGTTCACAGGGGGCTCGGGCTGAAGCTTTCTTT
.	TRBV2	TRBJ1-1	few	CASGSTEVAEAFF	TGTGCCAGCGGCTCGACAGAGGTAGCTGAAGCTTTCTTT
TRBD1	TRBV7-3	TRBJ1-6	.	CASSLDRDSPLHF	TGTGCCAGCAGCCTCGACAGGGATTCACCCCTCCACTTT
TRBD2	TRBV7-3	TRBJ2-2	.	CASSSIAGGLTGELFF	TGTGCCAGCAGTTCCATAGCGGGAGGGTTGACCGGGGAGCTGTTTTTT
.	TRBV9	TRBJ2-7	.	CASSAAEPAGEQYF	TGTGCCAGCAGCGCTGCAGAGCCGGCGGGAGAGCAGTACTTC
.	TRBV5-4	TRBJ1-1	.	CASSSRGGLRAEAFF	TGTGCCAGCAGCTCGAGGGGGGGTCTGAGGGCTGAAGCTTTCTTT
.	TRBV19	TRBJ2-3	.	CASKVGVVTDTQYF	TGTGCCAGTAAGGTCGGGGTTGTCACAGATACGCAGTATTTT
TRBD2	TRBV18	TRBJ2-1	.	CASSPKFVTSVDEQFF	TGTGCCAGCTCACCGAAATTCGTGACTAGCGTCGATGAGCAGTTCTTC
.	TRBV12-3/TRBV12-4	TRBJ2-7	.	CASSLIGGEQYF	TGTGCCAGCAGTTTAATCGGTGGCGAGCAGTACTTC
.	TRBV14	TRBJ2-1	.	CASSQSPSAYNEQFF	TGTGCCAGCAGCCAAAGTCCTAGCGCCTACAATGAGCAGTTCTTC
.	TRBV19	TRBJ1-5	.	CASSIPGRGQPQHF	TGTGCCAGTAGTATCCCCGGGCGCGGGCAGCCCCAGCATTTT
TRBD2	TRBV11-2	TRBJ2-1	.	CASSLGRGSYNEQFF	TGTGCCAGCAGCTTGGGGAGGGGCTCCTACAATGAGCAGTTCTTC
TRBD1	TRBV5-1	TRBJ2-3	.	CASSVGQKTDTQYF	TGCGCCAGCAGCGTGGGACAGAAGACAGATACGCAGTATTTT
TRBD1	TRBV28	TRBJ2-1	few	CASSRAGTGQYNEQFF	TGTGCCAGCAGTCGAGCCGGGACAGGACAATACAATGAGCAGTTCTTC
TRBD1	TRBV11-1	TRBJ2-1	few	CASSRQGDEQFF	TGTGCCAGCAGCCGACAGGGGGATGAGCAGTTCTTC
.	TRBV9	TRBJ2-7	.	CASSPSTGVSYEQYF	TGTGCCAGCAGCCCATCGACAGGAGTCTCCTACGAGCAGTACTTC
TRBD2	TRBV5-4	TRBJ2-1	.	CASSLRTSGSREQFF	TGTGCCAGCAGCTTGAGGACTAGCGGGAGTAGGGAGCAGTTCTTC
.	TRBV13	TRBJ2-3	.	CASSSGHASDTQYF	TGTGCCAGCAGCTCAGGACATGCCTCAGATACGCAGTATTTT
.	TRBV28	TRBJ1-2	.	CASSTGQNYGYTF	TGTGCCAGCAGCACCGGACAGAACTATGGCTACACCTTC